A selection of T cell receptor beta chains follows, all from one sample in a study of blood T cell repertoires in COVID-19. The assay was immunoSEQ multiplex PCR, and TCRdb's table has in-frame clones only and misses some. The sample records fewer than 400,000 clones, over 80% being singletons. Sequencing was performed on PBMCs or T cells enriched from blood (not recorded which). These TCRs come from a man aged 30-40 years who had recovered from COVID-19. Each CDR3 is given with its conserved first and last residue. D genes are given only for firm matches. Not every row has a clone size; where given, it reads once, few, many or a size class.

D: TRBD1
length: 16
size: once
V: TRBV7-9
J: TRBJ2-7
DNA: TGTGCCAGCAGCTTAGGCTACAGGGGATCCTACTACGAGCAGTACTTC
CDR3: CASSLGYRGSYYEQYF

D: .
length: 15
size: .
V: TRBV3-1/TRBV3-2
J: TRBJ1-3
DNA: TGTGCCAGCAGCCACCCCAGGGTTTCTGGAAACACCATATATTTT
CDR3: CASSHPRVSGNTIYF

D: .
length: 15
size: once
V: TRBV10-3
J: TRBJ1-1
DNA: TGTGCCATCAGTCCCAAATCGACTGGGAACACTGAAGCTTTCTTT
CDR3: CAISPKSTGNTEAFF

D: TRBD1
length: 15
size: .
V: TRBV19
J: TRBJ1-6
DNA: TGTGCCAGTAGTATGACGGACAGGTCCACTTTCCCCCTCCACTTT
CDR3: CASSMTDRSTFPLHF

D: .
length: 13
size: once
V: TRBV5-5
J: TRBJ1-4
DNA: TGTGCCAGCAGCCGGGATGATAATGAAAAACTGTTTTTT
CDR3: CASSRDDNEKLFF

D: TRBD2
length: 17
size: .
V: TRBV9
J: TRBJ2-4
DNA: TGTGCCAGCAGCGTAGCTAGGCGCGGGGGAGCCAAAAACATTCAGTACTTC
CDR3: CASSVARRGGAKNIQYF

D: .
length: 15
size: .
V: TRBV7-9
J: TRBJ2-3
DNA: TGTGCCAGCAGCCAAGGGGGGGGGCACACAGATACGCAGTATTTT
CDR3: CASSQGGGHTDTQYF

D: .
length: 13
size: .
V: TRBV18
J: TRBJ1-1
DNA: TGTGCCAGCTCATTGACGGAGAGCACTGAAGCTTTCTTT
CDR3: CASSLTESTEAFF

D: .
length: 11
size: .
V: TRBV12-3/TRBV12-4
J: TRBJ2-3
DNA: TGTGCCAGCAGTCTTTCAGATACGCAGTATTTT
CDR3: CASSLSDTQYF

D: TRBD1
length: 15
size: .
V: TRBV18
J: TRBJ1-5
DNA: TGTGCCAGCTCACCGGGACAGGGAGGCAATCAGCCCCAGCATTTT
CDR3: CASSPGQGGNQPQHF

D: .
length: 14
size: .
V: TRBV13
J: TRBJ2-7
DNA: TGTGCCAGCAGCTTAGGGGTCAGGACCTACGAGCAGTACTTC
CDR3: CASSLGVRTYEQYF

D: .
length: 12
size: few
V: TRBV12-3/TRBV12-4
J: TRBJ1-3
DNA: TGTGCCAGCAGTTTTAGTGGAAACACCATATATTTT
CDR3: CASSFSGNTIYF

D: TRBD1
length: 15
size: .
V: TRBV28
J: TRBJ1-2
DNA: TGTGCCAGCAGTTCTCCCCCGTCAGGGGGCTATGGCTACACCTTC
CDR3: CASSSPPSGGYGYTF

D: TRBD2
length: 14
size: .
V: TRBV7-8
J: TRBJ2-1
DNA: TGTGCCAGCAGCTTGTTCCGGGAGGATAAAGAGCAGTTCTTC
CDR3: CASSLFREDKEQFF

D: TRBD1
length: 14
size: .
V: TRBV5-5
J: TRBJ1-2
DNA: TGTGCCAGCAGCTTGACAGGGGCTAACTATGGCTACACCTTC
CDR3: CASSLTGANYGYTF

D: .
length: 12
size: .
V: TRBV5-8
J: TRBJ1-1
DNA: TGTGCCAGCATAAACCGGAGGGTTGAAGCTTTCTTT
CDR3: CASINRRVEAFF

D: .
length: 13
size: .
V: TRBV20-1
J: TRBJ1-1
DNA: TGCAGTGCTCGTGCAGATGTGAACACTGAAGCTTTCTTT
CDR3: CSARADVNTEAFF

D: TRBD1
length: 13
size: .
V: TRBV18
J: TRBJ1-1
DNA: TGTGCCAGCTCACGAACAGGGGATACTGAAGCTTTCTTT
CDR3: CASSRTGDTEAFF